Following are 27 T cell receptor beta chains from one sample sequenced in a study of T cell repertoires in cytomegalovirus infection. In TCRdb, the reads were re-called with MiXCR into one record per CDR3 protein. The sample records some 500,000 distinct CDR3 sequences, 40% being singletons. These receptors have no known antigen. Sequences were derived from cultured PBMCs, sampled from culture after CMV antigen stimulation. All receptors come from a human donor in good health (CMV status not recorded). Some clones in this sample may be carry-over from other donors' samples.

The V and J genes are TRBV7-2 and TRBJ2-3; D perhaps matches TRBD2 (6 bases). Per germline, CDR1 SGHTA and CDR2 FQGNSA. Trimming left V 5 bases short and J 3 bases short, with 18 bases between. The CDR3 is 16 amino acids. The CDR3 is CASSTTPGRNTDTQYF. The DNA for the CDR3 is TGTGCCAGCAGCACCACCCCGGGGAGGAATACAGATACGCAGTATTTT.

This clonotype came up once. This chain links TRBV10-3 with TRBJ1-2, with no clear D. The CDR3 totals 15 residues. The germline gives CDR1 ENHRY, CDR2 SYGVKD. V was cut by 2 bases and J by 5 bases, with 15 bases left in between. The chain's CDR3 is CAISEMGGLWYGYTF. The CDR3 nucleotides are TGTGCCATCAGTGAGATGGGAGGTCTATGGTATGGCTACACCTTC.

This clonotype appeared a few times. The V call is TRBV12-3 or TRBV12-4, the J call TRBJ1-1, with D uncertain. The CDR3 runs 12 residues. The V end was cut by 8 bases, the J end by 0 bases, with 7 bases between. DNA of the CDR3: TGTGCCAGCGCGGTCATGAACACTGAAGCTTTCTTT. Protein product: CASAVMNTEAFF.

This clonotype occurred a few times. V and J are TRBV7-2 and TRBJ1-2; D unclear. Germline V CDR1 and CDR2: SGHTA, FQGNSA. The CDR3 is 14 amino acids. V lost 2 bases, J lost 1 base, and 8 bases lay in between. The CDR3 region is CASSLSSVNYGYTF. CDR3 coding DNA: TGTGCCAGCAGCTTATCTTCCGTTAACTATGGCTACACCTTC.

This clonotype has a handful of counts. This chain joins TRBV5-1 and TRBJ2-5, with D possibly matching TRBD2 (6 bases). CDR1 and CDR2 from the germline V gene are SGHRS and YFSETQ. There are 16 residues in the CDR3. V shed 1 base and J shed 4 bases, with 17 bases lying between them. The CDR3 is CASSLTWGPGGETQYF. CDR3 nucleotides: TGCGCCAGCAGCTTGACGTGGGGTCCCGGGGGAGAGACCCAGTACTTC.

This clonotype turned up a few times. This sequence joins TRBV7-6 and TRBJ2-1; the match to TRBD2 covers 10 bases. V was clipped by 3 bases and J by 8 bases; unmatched bases: 7. Germline CDR1 reads SGHVS; CDR2 reads FNYEAQ. The CDR3 runs to 15 residues. The CDR3 reads CASSFFLAGVDEQFF. The DNA for the CDR3 is TGTGCCAGCAGCTTTTTTCTAGCGGGAGTCGATGAGCAGTTCTTC.

The rearrangement links TRBV7-9 to TRBJ2-3; 9 nucleotides align to TRBD1. Germline-derived CDR1 and CDR2 are SEHNR and FQNEAQ (reference sequence). Trimming cost V 2 bases and J 6 bases; bases outside gene matches: 9. The CDR3 loop spans 16 amino acids. The CDR3 here is CASSLLRDRERDTQYF. For the CDR3, the DNA is TGTGCCAGCAGCTTACTCCGGGACAGGGAAAGGGATACGCAGTATTTT.

This chain connects TRBV7-2 to TRBJ2-3; D is possibly TRBD1 or TRBD2 (5 bases each). The CDR3 length is 15 residues. Trimming removed 2 bases from V and 6 bases from J, with 15 bases in between. Germline loops: CDR1 SGHTA, CDR2 FQGNSA. CDR3 nucleotides: TGTGCCAGCAGCTTATTGGGGCCGGGGTCGGATACGCAGTATTTT. Translated: CASSLLGPGSDTQYF.

The chain carries TRBV20-1 and TRBJ1-6; D perhaps matches TRBD1 (6 bases). Trimming removed 6 bases at V and 5 bases at J, with 14 bases between. Germline CDR1 is DFQATT and CDR2 is SNEGSKA (reference sequence). This CDR3 has 14 amino acids. CDR3 nucleotides: TGCAGTGCGGGTGGACAGTCCCATAATTCACCCCTCCACTTT. Encoded protein: CSAGGQSHNSPLHF.

The table lists this clonotype with a few counts. The chain employs TRBV7-9 and TRBJ2-3; D ambiguous. Trimming left V 8 bases short and J 2 bases short, with 17 bases between. CDR3 length: 15 residues. The germline CDR1 and CDR2 sequences are SEHNR and FQNEAQ (reference sequence). CDR3 nucleotides: TGTGCCAGCCCCCCTAGGAGCGCTCCCACAGATACGCAGTATTTT. It translates to CASPPRSAPTDTQYF.

V gene TRBV12-3 or TRBV12-4 combines with J gene TRBJ1-1; 8 bases align to TRBD1. The CDR3 spans 14 residues. After removal of 6 bases from V and 4 bases from J, the junction contained 7 bases not matched to a gene. The CDR3 spells CASSYGQGPTEAFF. The CDR3 region has the DNA TGTGCCAGCAGCTATGGACAGGGACCCACTGAAGCTTTCTTT.

The chain carries TRBV7-2 and TRBJ1-5; maybe TRBD1 (6 bases). The V gene lost 2 bases and the J gene lost 6 bases, with 8 bases spanning the gap. The CDR3 is made up of 13 amino acids. Looked up from germline, CDR1 is SGHTA and CDR2 is FQGNSA. CDR3 protein: CASSLLQGQPQHF. In nucleotides, the CDR3 is TGTGCCAGCAGCTTATTACAGGGTCAGCCCCAGCATTTT.

The chain has TRBV15 and TRBJ1-5; the D is unclear. Germline V lookup: CDR1 LNHNV, CDR2 YYDKDF (reference sequence). The ends were cut back, 0 bases at V and 4 bases at J, with 10 bases in the middle. The CDR3 loop spans 15 amino acids. CDR3 sequence (DNA): TGTGCCACCAGCAGAGATGGGCAGAATAATCAGCCCCAGCATTTT. Residues: CATSRDGQNNQPQHF.

The chain has TRBV5-5 and TRBJ2-7, with 7 bases identical to TRBD1. Germline V lookup: CDR1 SGHKS, CDR2 YYEKEE (reference sequence). The CDR3 runs to 15 residues. V shed 3 bases and J 2 bases; nucleotides not matched to a gene: 8. This chain's CDR3 is CASSYTGAFAYEQYF. For the CDR3, the DNA is TGTGCCAGCAGCTACACAGGGGCTTTCGCCTACGAGCAGTACTTC. The entire variable domain, with the rest obtained from reference TRBV5-5 and TRBJ2-7, is as follows: DAGVTQSPTHLIKTRGQQVTLRCSPISGHKSVSWYQQVLGQGPQFIFQYYEKEERGRGNFPDRFSARQFPNYSSELNVNALLLGDSALYLCASSYTGAFAYEQYFGPGTRLTVT.

The genes are TRBV6-8 and TRBJ2-5; no reliable D call. This CDR3 has 11 amino acids. The germline V gene has CDR1 MNHGY and CDR2 SAAAGT. The V gene lost 8 bases and the J gene lost 5 bases, with 9 bases spanning the gap. The CDR3 is CASGQTETQYF. For the CDR3, the DNA is TGTGCCAGCGGGCAGACGGAGACCCAGTACTTC.

This clonotype was seen a few times. This chain joins TRBV7-2 and TRBJ2-1, with D perhaps matching TRBD1 or TRBD2 (5 bases each). The V gene lost 5 bases and the J gene lost 4 bases, with 18 bases spanning the gap. Germline lookup yields CDR1 SGHTA and CDR2 FQGNSA. This CDR3 is 16 amino acids long. The CDR3 DNA is TGTGCCAGCAGCCTCCGCCCCCCGGGGCCATACAATGAGCAGTTCTTC. Its protein product is CASSLRPPGPYNEQFF.

This chain connects TRBV28 to TRBJ1-4; the D is unclear. With 6 bases removed from V and 5 bases from J, the gap between germline ends came to 19 bases. This CDR3 spans 16 amino acids. Germline CDR1 is MDHEN and CDR2 is SYDVKM. The CDR3 DNA follows: TGTGCCAGCAGCCCCACGCGCGGCTTTGGGAATGAAAAACTGTTTTTT. Residues: CASSPTRGFGNEKLFF. Filled out from reference TRBV28 and TRBJ1-4, the complete variable domain reads DVKVTQSSRYLVKRTGEKVFLECVQDMDHENMFWYRQDPGLGLRLIYFSYDVKMKEKGDIPEGYSVSREKKERFSLILESASTNQTSMYLCASSPTRGFGNEKLFFGSGTQLSVL.

The V call is TRBV20-1, the J call TRBJ2-7, with 7 bases that match TRBD2. The CDR3 sequence is 15 residues long. Germline-derived CDR1 and CDR2 are DFQATT and SNEGSKA (reference sequence). V dropped 3 bases and J dropped 1; count of bases not matched to a gene: 9. The CDR3 DNA is TGCAGTGCTAGCTATACGGCGGGAGCGTCCTACGAGCAGTACTTC. This gives the protein CSASYTAGASYEQYF.

The rearrangement links TRBV6-1 to TRBJ2-1; 8 bases are a match to TRBD2. V gave up 5 bases and J gave up 1 base; unmatched junction bases: 19. This CDR3 comprises 20 residues. The germline CDR1 and CDR2 sequences are MNHNS and SASEGT. The CDR3 sequence is CASSYAAFWTASGSYNEQFF. The CDR3 DNA reads TGTGCCAGCAGTTACGCCGCGTTTTGGACGGCTAGCGGGTCCTACAATGAGCAGTTCTTC.

The sample holds a few counts of this clonotype. CDR3 residues: CASELVGPEKLFF. CDR3 sequence (DNA): TGTGCCAGCGAGTTAGTAGGGCCCGAAAAACTGTTTTTT. This chain uses TRBV28 with TRBJ1-4; D unresolved. The V end was cut by 8 bases, the J end by 8 bases, with 15 bases between. This CDR3 has 13 residues. Germline V gene sequence: CDR1 MDHEN, CDR2 SYDVKM.

There are many counts of this clonotype. The chain employs TRBV7-2 and TRBJ2-5; D uncertain. CDR1 is SGHTA, CDR2 FQGNSA, per germline. V was cut by 2 bases and J by 5 bases, with 6 bases left in between. This CDR3 is built from 12 residues. The CDR3 spells CASSLFRETQYF. CDR3 sequence (DNA): TGTGCCAGCAGCTTATTCCGGGAGACCCAGTACTTC.

This clonotype appeared many times. V usage is TRBV7-2 and J usage is TRBJ2-7; D is perhaps TRBD1 (5 bases). V shed 7 bases and J shed 6 bases, with 16 bases lying between them. The CDR3 spans 13 residues. The germline V gene encodes CDR1 SGHTA and CDR2 FQGNSA. The CDR3 reads CASNPRTNGEQYF. In DNA, the CDR3 is TGTGCCAGCAACCCCCGGACAAATGGCGAGCAGTACTTC. Using reference TRBV7-2 and TRBJ2-7 for the parts outside the CDR3, the full variable domain is GAGVSQSPSNKVTEKGKDVELRCDPISGHTALYWYRQSLGQGLEFLIYFQGNSAPDKSGLPSDRFSAERTGGSVSTLTIQRTQQEDSAVYLCASNPRTNGEQYFGPGTRLTVT.

The chain recombines TRBV7-9 with TRBJ2-5; no firm D call. Germline CDR1 is SEHNR and CDR2 is FQNEAQ (reference sequence). The length of the CDR3 is 15 residues. The V end was cut by 8 bases, the J end by 0 bases, with 16 bases between. For the CDR3, the DNA is TGTGCCAGCTCCTCCATTCCCGGTTACCAAGAGACCCAGTACTTC. This translates into CASSSIPGYQETQYF.

This chain connects TRBV29-1 to TRBJ1-1; D is perhaps TRBD1 (6 bases). Trimming removed 3 bases from V and 0 bases from J, with 8 bases in between. This CDR3 has 13 amino acids. Germline V CDR1 and CDR2: SQVTM, ANQGSEA. The CDR3 sequence: CSVEGGLNTEAFF. In DNA form, the CDR3 reads TGCAGCGTTGAGGGGGGCCTGAACACTGAAGCTTTCTTT. Supplemented by reference TRBV29-1 and TRBJ1-1, the full variable domain reads SAVISQKPSRDICQRGTSLTIQCQVDSQVTMMFWYRQQPGQSLTLIATANQGSEATYESGFVIDKFPISRPNLTFSTLTVSNMSPEDSSIYLCSVEGGLNTEAFFGQGTRLTVV.

The V call is TRBV2, the J call TRBJ2-7; D may match TRBD1 or TRBD2 (5 bases each). CDR3 length: 14 residues. Germline assignment: CDR1 SNHLY and CDR2 FYNNEI. Trimming stripped 7 bases from V and 1 base from J, with 14 bases between. Here the CDR3 DNA reads TGTGCCAGCATCCGGGGCCTGCGGTCCTACGAGCAGTACTTC. Protein: CASIRGLRSYEQYF.

DNA of the CDR3: TGTGCCAGCAGCTTTCCCTCCGGAGCAAGTTACAATGAGCAGTTCTTC. This encodes CASSFPSGASYNEQFF. The chain has TRBV7-4 and TRBJ2-1; D is uncertain. The CDR3 contains 16 residues. Germline V lookup: CDR1 SGHVT, CDR2 SQSDAQ. With 3 bases removed from V and 4 bases from J, the gap between germline ends came to 16 bases.

V gene TRBV25-1 combines with J gene TRBJ2-7; D is uncertain. The CDR3 consists of 11 residues. Trimming removed 6 bases from V and 3 bases from J, with 6 bases in between. Per germline, CDR1 MGHDK and CDR2 SYGVNS. The CDR3 DNA reads TGTGCCAGCAGAATATACTACGAGCAGTACTTC. Encoded protein: CASRIYYEQYF.